This is a list of T cell receptor beta chains from one sample in a study of blood T cell repertoires in COVID-19. Libraries were prepared by immunoSEQ multiplex PCR; TCRdb keeps only in-frame clonotypes and omits some of them. Counted here are fewer than 250,000 clones, around 86% occurring once; the ten biggest clones make up roughly 7.2%. The sequencing sample was made of PBMCs or T cells enriched from blood (not recorded which). The receptors stem from a man under 40 in a cohort exposed to, infected with or recovered from COVID-19 (not recorded which). CDR3s include the opening cysteine and the closing phenylalanine or tryptophan. Fields, in order: D gene, clone size, V gene, J gene, CDR3 DNA, CDR3 protein. D genes are given only for firm matches. Rows give clone size only sometimes, using once, few, many, or a class for an expanded clone.

>TRBD1|NA|TRBV19|TRBJ1-2
TGTGCCAGTAGCCCTGACAGGGCAGTTGGCTACACCTTC
CASSPDRAVGYTF
>NA|NA|TRBV5-8|TRBJ1-5
TGTGCCAGCAGCACCGCCGTCCGGGGTCGTCAGCCCCAGCATTTT
CASSTAVRGRQPQHF
>NA|NA|TRBV6-5|TRBJ2-1
TGTGCCAGCAGTTACTTCACCGGGTCCTACAATGAGCAGTTCTTC
CASSYFTGSYNEQFF
>NA|NA|TRBV29-1|TRBJ2-1
TGCAGCGTTGAAGATTATTCCAGGGGTGAGCAGTTCTTC
CSVEDYSRGEQFF
>TRBD1|few|TRBV28|TRBJ1-5
TGTGCCAGCAGTATAGGACAGGGGTTTCAGCCCCAGCATTTT
CASSIGQGFQPQHF
>TRBD1|NA|TRBV11-3|TRBJ2-2
TGTGCCAGCAGCCGACGACAGGGGGCCGGGGAGCTGTTTTTT
CASSRRQGAGELFF
>TRBD2|few|TRBV4-2|TRBJ2-7
TGTGCCAGCAGCCAAGGTCGCGGGAGGAATTACGAGCAGTACTTC
CASSQGRGRNYEQYF
>TRBD1|NA|TRBV9|TRBJ1-6
TGTGCCAGCAGCGCAGGACAGGGGGGCTATAATTCACCCCTCCACTTT
CASSAGQGGYNSPLHF
>NA|once|TRBV11-2|TRBJ2-7
TGTGCCAGCAGCTTGCTAGCAGCGGTCTACGAGCAGTACTTC
CASSLLAAVYEQYF
>NA|NA|TRBV7-2|TRBJ1-4
TGTGCCAGCAGCTCAAGGGGTACAGGGACGGGTGAAAAACTGTTTTTT
CASSSRGTGTGEKLFF
>NA|NA|TRBV19|TRBJ2-4
TGTGCCAGTAGTATAAATCTAGCCAAAAACATTCAGTACTTC
CASSINLAKNIQYF
>NA|NA|TRBV27|TRBJ1-4
TGTGCCAGCAGTTTACGAGGGCGCGGAGGTGAAAAACTGTTTTTT
CASSLRGRGGEKLFF
>TRBD2|NA|TRBV29-1|TRBJ2-7
TGCAGCGTTCCGGGAGGGCCCTCCTACGAGCAGTACTTC
CSVPGGPSYEQYF
>NA|NA|TRBV7-2|TRBJ2-2
TGTGCCAGCAAAAAATTAAATCCCGGGGAGCTGTTTTTT
CASKKLNPGELFF
>NA|NA|TRBV28|TRBJ1-1
TGTGCCAGCAGTTGTCCGGGACATATGCCGAACACTGAAGCTTTCTTT
CASSCPGHMPNTEAFF
>NA|NA|TRBV4-2|TRBJ1-5
TGTGCCAGCAGCCAAGATAGTCAGCCCCAGCATTTT
CASSQDSQPQHF